One sample yielded the 19 T cell receptor beta chains listed below, sequenced in a study of blood T cell repertoires in COVID-19. Sequenced by immunoSEQ multiplex PCR; TCRdb stores in-frame clones only, minus some. The sample has roughly 340,000 clones; roughly 90% are singletons. Sample: peripheral blood. The receptor source for this set is a woman aged 65 to 85 with COVID-19, enrolled during active disease.

The V call is TRBV13, the J call TRBJ1-1; 7 bases align to TRBD1. J lost 3 bases, V lost 6 bases, and 13 bases had no gene match. The CDR3 totals 16 residues. Germline CDR1 and CDR2: PRHDT and FYEKMQ (reference sequence). The CDR3 here is CASSPLAGGKHTEAFF. The CDR3 DNA sequence: TGTGCCAGCAGTCCACTTGCAGGGGGAAAGCACACTGAAGCTTTCTTT.

The genes are TRBV19 and TRBJ2-5, with 10 positions matching TRBD2. The CDR3 is 15 amino acids. J gave up 2 bases and V 5 bases, and 5 bases lay outside the gene matches. Germline V gene lookup returns CDR1 LNHDA and CDR2 SQIVND (reference sequence). DNA for the CDR3: TGTGCCAGTAGTTCTAGCGGGGGAGGACAAGAGACCCAGTACTTC. This sequence encodes CASSSSGGGQETQYF. The whole variable domain, remainder taken from reference TRBV19 and TRBJ2-5, is DGGITQSPKYLFRKEGQNVTLSCEQNLNHDAMYWYRQDPGQGLRLIYYSQIVNDFQKGDIAEGYSVSREKKESFPLTVTSAQKNPTAFYLCASSSSGGGQETQYFGPGTRLLVL.

CDR3 region: CAWRPPGGYGYTF. For the CDR3, the DNA is TGTGCCTGGAGGCCACCAGGGGGCTATGGCTACACCTTC. The genes are TRBV30 and TRBJ1-2; 7 nucleotides line up with TRBD1. V gave up 3 bases and J gave up 4 bases; unmatched junction bases: 5. CDR3 length equals 13 residues. Per germline, CDR1 GTSNPN and CDR2 SVGIG (reference sequence).

The chain is built from TRBV11-2 and TRBJ1-1; 8 nucleotides align to TRBD1. The CDR3 covers 18 residues. CDR1 is SGHAT, CDR2 FQNNGV, per germline. After removal of 2 bases from V and 0 bases from J, the junction contained 11 bases not matched to a gene. The CDR3 coding sequence is TGTGCCAGCAGCTTAAGCATCGCGACAGGGGTGGTGAACACTGAAGCTTTCTTT. Residues: CASSLSIATGVVNTEAFF.

This clone came up once. The chain is built from TRBV5-4 and TRBJ1-1; no reliable D call. CDR1 is SGHNT, CDR2 YYREEE, per germline (reference sequence). V was cut by 0 bases and J by 3 bases, with 12 bases left in between. This CDR3 region has 15 residues. In nucleotides, the CDR3 is TGTGCCAGCAGCTTGGATCCGCGGGAGGACACTGAAGCTTTCTTT. Amino acid sequence: CASSLDPREDTEAFF.

V gene TRBV9 combines with J gene TRBJ1-2; 9 nucleotides agree with TRBD1. This CDR3 spans 14 amino acids. V gave up 4 bases and J gave up 4 bases; unmatched junction bases: 5. From germline, CDR1 is SGDLS and CDR2 YYNGEE. Here the CDR3 DNA reads TGTGCCAGCAGCAAAGGACAGGGGATCTATGGCTACACCTTC. Protein sequence: CASSKGQGIYGYTF.

This clone appeared a few times. The CDR3 loop is CASSPPGYEQYF. The CDR3 DNA follows: TGTGCCAGCAGCCCTCCCGGCTACGAGCAGTACTTC. The chain uses TRBV7-9 and TRBJ2-7; no clear D. V dropped 5 bases and J dropped 3 bases, with 8 bases sitting between them. Germline CDR1 SEHNR, CDR2 FQNEAQ (reference sequence). This CDR3 has 12 amino acids.

This chain uses TRBV9 with TRBJ1-2, with D tentatively TRBD1 (6 bases). Germline-derived CDR1 and CDR2 are SGDLS and YYNGEE. V was pared by 4 bases and J by 8 bases, with 9 bases between. The CDR3 is made up of 11 amino acids. The chain's CDR3 is CASSTQGGYTF. The CDR3 coding sequence is TGTGCCAGCAGCACCCAGGGGGGCTACACCTTC.

This clone showed up just a few times. V is TRBV12-3 or TRBV12-4 and J is TRBJ1-2; unclear D gene. There are 13 residues in the CDR3. Trimming cost V 6 bases and J 1 base, with 9 bases left between them. CDR3 residues: CASSRGNNYGYTF. For the CDR3, the DNA is TGTGCCAGCAGCCGGGGTAATAACTATGGCTACACCTTC.

This clone was picked up one time. This rearrangement joins TRBV7-2 to TRBJ2-7, with D possibly TRBD1 on 6 matching bases. The CDR3 contains 15 residues. V gave up 5 bases and J gave up 3 bases, with 17 bases separating them. Germline lookup yields CDR1 SGHTA and CDR2 FQGNSA. CDR3 coding DNA: TGTGCCAGCAGCGCCCTGGGGGCGGGCGACTACGAGCAGTACTTC. Protein product: CASSALGAGDYEQYF.

In this sample, this clone turned up once. V usage is TRBV27 and J usage is TRBJ1-1; tentative D call: TRBD1 (6 bases). Trimming left V 4 bases short and J 5 bases short, with 14 bases between. CDR3 size: 14 residues. From germline, CDR1 is MNHEY and CDR2 SMNVEV (reference sequence). The CDR3 is CASSSTGGRTEAFF. CDR3 bases: TGTGCCAGCAGTTCGACGGGGGGCAGGACTGAAGCTTTCTTT.

This clone was seen only once. The chain couples TRBV29-1 to TRBJ1-2; D remains unclear. Germline CDR1 and CDR2: SQVTM and ANQGSEA. The V gene lost 6 bases and the J gene lost 6 bases, with 5 bases spanning the gap. The CDR3 has 9 amino acids. Here the CDR3 DNA reads TGCAGCGTAATAGATGGCTACACCTTC. Its translation: CSVIDGYTF.

This clone was detected only a few times. V usage is TRBV11-2 and J usage is TRBJ1-3; D remains ambiguous. The germline CDR1 and CDR2 sequences are SGHAT and FQNNGV. Between the trimmed V and J ends, which lost 0 bases and 3 bases, there was a span of 6 bases. CDR3 length: 14 amino acids. CDR3: CASSLDTVGNTIYF. The CDR3 bases are TGTGCCAGCAGCTTAGACACGGTTGGAAACACCATATATTTT.

The chain joins TRBV21-1 to TRBJ1-2. TRBV21-1 represents a pseudogene. CDR3 size: 14 residues. The CDR3 DNA sequence: TGTGCCAGCAGCAGGCGGCGATCCCGTACAAACTACACCTTC. Translating gives CASSRRRSRTNYTF.

This rearrangement joins TRBV12-2 to TRBJ2-2; the D segment call TRBD2 is taken from the table without a DNA check. TRBV12-2 is a pseudogene. This CDR3 contains 17 residues. The CDR3 DNA is TGTGCAAGTCGCTTAGGGCTAGCGGCTACGAACACCGGGGAGCTGTTTTTT. Translated, it gives CASRLGLAATNTGELFF.

This rearrangement joins TRBV28 to TRBJ2-7; D perhaps matches TRBD2 (5 bases). The CDR3 consists of 14 residues. CDR1 MDHEN and CDR2 SYDVKM come from the germline V gene. V was clipped by 6 bases and J by 2 bases, with 14 bases between them. CDR3 sequence (DNA): TGTGCCAGCAGGCGGGCAGCTTCTGCCTACGAGCAGTACTTC. Its translation is CASRRAASAYEQYF.

The chain couples TRBV2 to TRBJ2-3; TRBD2 is a possible D gene (6 bases). V lost 5 bases and J 2 bases, leaving 8 bases between the germline ends. The CDR3 has 13 residues. Germline V gene sequence: CDR1 SNHLY, CDR2 FYNNEI. The CDR3 spells CASSRDFTDTQYF. The CDR3 DNA reads TGTGCCAGCAGTAGGGACTTCACAGATACGCAGTATTTT.

The chain combines TRBV7-2 with TRBJ1-6; 8 nucleotides line up with TRBD1. CDR3 size: 15 residues. CDR1 and CDR2 (germline): SGHTA, FQGNSA. The J segment lost 4 bases and the V segment lost 5 bases, leaving 4 bases of the junction unmatched. The CDR3 here is CASSGQGGYNSPLHF. The DNA for the CDR3 is TGTGCCAGCAGCGGACAGGGAGGTTATAATTCACCCCTCCACTTT.

V usage is TRBV9 and J usage is TRBJ2-3; TRBD2 matches at 10 bases. The germline V gene encodes CDR1 SGDLS and CDR2 YYNGEE. With V trimmed by 0 bases and J by 4 bases, 5 bases remained unmatched. The CDR3 runs 16 residues. CDR3 loop: CASSVAPAGGSDTQYF. The CDR3, as DNA: TGTGCCAGCAGCGTAGCTCCAGCGGGGGGGTCAGATACGCAGTATTTT.